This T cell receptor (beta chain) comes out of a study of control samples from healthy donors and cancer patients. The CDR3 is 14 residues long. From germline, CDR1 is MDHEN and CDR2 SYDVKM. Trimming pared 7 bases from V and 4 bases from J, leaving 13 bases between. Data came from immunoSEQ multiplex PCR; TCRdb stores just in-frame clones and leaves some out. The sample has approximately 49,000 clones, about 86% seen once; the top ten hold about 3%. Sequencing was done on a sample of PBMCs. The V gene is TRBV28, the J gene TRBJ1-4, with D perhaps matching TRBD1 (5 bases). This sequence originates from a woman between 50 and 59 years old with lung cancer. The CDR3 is CASTAGTVNEKLFF. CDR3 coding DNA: TGTGCCAGCACTGCCGGGACGGTTAATGAAAAACTGTTTTTT.